These T cell receptor beta chains were read from a single sample in a study of blood T cell repertoires in COVID-19. The table came from immunoSEQ multiplex PCR; TCRdb's copy has only in-frame clones and leaves some out. The sample lists under 200,000 clones, about 85% occurring once. Input material: PBMCs or T cells enriched from blood (not recorded which). Every receptor here comes from a woman between 50 and 59 years old who had recovered from COVID-19. Both conserved end residues are part of each CDR3. D genes are given only for firm matches. Where a row states a size, it is once, few, many or the class of an expanded clone; other rows omit it.

-	TRBV29-1	TRBJ1-2	-	CSVVGALGANYGYTF
-	TRBV18	TRBJ1-3	-	CASSPLTAPQAGNTIYF
once	TRBV6-1	TRBJ2-2	-	CASSDRGGGGTGELFF
-	TRBV3-1/TRBV3-2	TRBJ1-1	TRBD1	CASSPRTGGTEAFF
-	TRBV7-8	TRBJ2-3	TRBD1	CASSFRDRITDTQYF
-	TRBV7-3	TRBJ1-1	-	CASSLTRTSGEAFF
-	TRBV5-1	TRBJ2-2	-	CASSDTTNTGELFF
few	TRBV13	TRBJ1-2	-	CASSSTATYGYTF
-	TRBV3-1/TRBV3-2	TRBJ1-5	-	CASSPGGGNQPQHF
-	TRBV15	TRBJ1-5	-	CATSRDLGKNQPQHF
-	TRBV5-1	TRBJ1-2	TRBD1	CASSPTGTDGYTF
-	TRBV7-9	TRBJ2-7	TRBD1	CASSVTGVLYEQYF
-	TRBV6-2/TRBV6-3	TRBJ2-5	-	CASSYPSLVQETQYF
-	TRBV7-2	TRBJ1-2	-	CASSLLITGLSGYTF
-	TRBV4-3	TRBJ2-5	TRBD1	CASSRIGTGGETQYF
-	TRBV6-5	TRBJ1-3	TRBD1	CASTPDRGRNTIYF
-	TRBV19	TRBJ1-3	TRBD1	CASRPGQGSGNTIYF
-	TRBV5-4	TRBJ2-7	TRBD1	CASSAGQEPYEQYF
-	TRBV7-2	TRBJ2-5	-	CASSLSITETQYF
-	TRBV7-9	TRBJ1-1	TRBD1	CASRPGTGGHTEAFF
-	TRBV6-5	TRBJ1-1	TRBD1	CATRQGPNTEAFF
-	TRBV2	TRBJ1-3	-	CASSERVGNTIYF
-	TRBV5-5	TRBJ1-1	-	CASSLGVDRSWTEAFF
-	TRBV7-2	TRBJ2-3	TRBD2	CASSFGQRGPTDTQYF
once	TRBV4-1	TRBJ2-1	-	CASSQGRLATYNEQFF
-	TRBV6-2/TRBV6-3	TRBJ1-2	-	CASSYPTDNYGYTF
-	TRBV19	TRBJ2-4	-	CASSSHGGRQANIQYF
-	TRBV6-2/TRBV6-3	TRBJ2-7	-	CASSIRDTSYEQYF
-	TRBV2	TRBJ1-2	-	CASRDGRGANYGYTF
-	TRBV27	TRBJ2-1	TRBD2	CASKGLAGVWRDEQFF
once	TRBV7-2	TRBJ1-6	TRBD1	CASSPGQGLWSPLHF
-	TRBV9	TRBJ2-7	TRBD2	CASSVEAGGYEQYF
few	TRBV5-4	TRBJ2-7	TRBD2	CASSPVGRAGDEQYF
-	TRBV7-2	TRBJ1-2	-	CASSLTLGDGYTF